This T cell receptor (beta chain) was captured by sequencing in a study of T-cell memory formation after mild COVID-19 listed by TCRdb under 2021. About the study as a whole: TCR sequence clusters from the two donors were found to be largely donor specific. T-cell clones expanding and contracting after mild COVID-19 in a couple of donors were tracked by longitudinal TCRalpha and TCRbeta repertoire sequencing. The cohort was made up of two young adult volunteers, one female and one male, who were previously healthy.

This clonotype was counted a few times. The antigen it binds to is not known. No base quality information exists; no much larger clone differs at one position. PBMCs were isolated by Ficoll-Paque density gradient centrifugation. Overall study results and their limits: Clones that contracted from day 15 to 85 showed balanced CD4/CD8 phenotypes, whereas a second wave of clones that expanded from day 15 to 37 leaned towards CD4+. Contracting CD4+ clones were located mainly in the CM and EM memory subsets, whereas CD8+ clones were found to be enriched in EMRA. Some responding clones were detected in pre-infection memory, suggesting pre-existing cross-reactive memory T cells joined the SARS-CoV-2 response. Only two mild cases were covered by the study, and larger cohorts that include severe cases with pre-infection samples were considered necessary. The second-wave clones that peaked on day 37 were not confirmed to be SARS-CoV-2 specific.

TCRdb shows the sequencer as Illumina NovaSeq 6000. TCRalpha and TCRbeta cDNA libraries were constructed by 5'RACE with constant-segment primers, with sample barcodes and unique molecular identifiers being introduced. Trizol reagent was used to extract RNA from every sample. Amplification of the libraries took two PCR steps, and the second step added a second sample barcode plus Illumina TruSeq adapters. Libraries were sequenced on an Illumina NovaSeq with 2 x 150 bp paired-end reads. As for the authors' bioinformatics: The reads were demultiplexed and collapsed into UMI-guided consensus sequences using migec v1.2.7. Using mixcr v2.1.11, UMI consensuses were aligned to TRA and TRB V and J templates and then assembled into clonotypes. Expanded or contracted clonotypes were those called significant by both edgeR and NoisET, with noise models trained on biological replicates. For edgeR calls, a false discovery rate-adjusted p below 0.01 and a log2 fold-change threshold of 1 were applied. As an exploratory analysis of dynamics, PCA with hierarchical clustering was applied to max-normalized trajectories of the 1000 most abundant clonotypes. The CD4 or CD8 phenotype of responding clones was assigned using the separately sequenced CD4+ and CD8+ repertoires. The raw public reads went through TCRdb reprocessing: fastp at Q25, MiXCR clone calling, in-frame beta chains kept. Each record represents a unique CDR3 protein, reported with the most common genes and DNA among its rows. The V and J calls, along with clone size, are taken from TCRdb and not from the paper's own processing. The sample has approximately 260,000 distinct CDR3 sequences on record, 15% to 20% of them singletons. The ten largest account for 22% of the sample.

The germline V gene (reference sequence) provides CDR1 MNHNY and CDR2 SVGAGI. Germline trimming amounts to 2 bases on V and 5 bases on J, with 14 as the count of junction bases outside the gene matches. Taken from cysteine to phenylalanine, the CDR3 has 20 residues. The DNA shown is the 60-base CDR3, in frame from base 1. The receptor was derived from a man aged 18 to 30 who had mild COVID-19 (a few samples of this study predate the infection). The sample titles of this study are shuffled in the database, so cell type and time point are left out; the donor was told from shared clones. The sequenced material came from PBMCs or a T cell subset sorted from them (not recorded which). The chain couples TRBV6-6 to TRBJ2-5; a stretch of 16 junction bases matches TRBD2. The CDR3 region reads CASSYPGTSGGAVVQETQYF. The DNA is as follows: TGTGCCAGCAGTTACCCGGGGACTAGCGGGGGGGCCGTGGTTCAGGAGACCCAGTACTTC.